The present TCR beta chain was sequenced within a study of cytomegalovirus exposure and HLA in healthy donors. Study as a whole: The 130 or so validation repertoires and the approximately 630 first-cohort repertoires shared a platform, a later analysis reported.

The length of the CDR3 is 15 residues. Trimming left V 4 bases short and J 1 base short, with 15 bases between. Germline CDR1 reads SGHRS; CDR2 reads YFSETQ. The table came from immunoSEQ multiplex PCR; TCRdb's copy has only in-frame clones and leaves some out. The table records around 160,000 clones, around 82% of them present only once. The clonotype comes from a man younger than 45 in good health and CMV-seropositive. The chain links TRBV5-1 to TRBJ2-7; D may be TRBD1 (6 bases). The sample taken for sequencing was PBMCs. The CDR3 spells CASSVQGGQSYEQYF. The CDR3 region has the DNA TGCGCCAGCAGCGTACAAGGGGGACAATCCTACGAGCAGTACTTC.